This T cell receptor (beta chain) was captured by sequencing in a study of cytomegalovirus exposure and HLA in healthy donors. Whole-study findings and limits: One cluster of highly shared sequence variants probably arose as a sequencing artifact.

With respect to this clone: No antigen is known for it.

Per the germline V gene, CDR1 is MNHEY and CDR2 is SVGAGI. The length of the CDR3 is 15 residues. The J segment lost 4 bases and the V segment lost 2 bases, leaving 3 bases of the junction unmatched. With 60 Vbeta and 13 Jbeta primers, the PCR was carried out. Generated by immunoSEQ multiplex PCR, the TCRdb table keeps only in-frame clones and is missing some. This sample has about 200,000 clones, with roughly 79% found just once. The chain is built from TRBV6-5 and TRBJ2-2; 8 nucleotides line up with TRBD2. The sequenced material came from PBMCs. This TCR came from a man between 18 and 29 years old in good health and CMV-seronegative. The CDR3 coding sequence is TGTGCCAGCAGTTACGGGACTAGGATCACCGGGGAGCTGTTTTTT. The encoded protein is CASSYGTRITGELFF.